A single sample is the source of the 20 T cell receptor beta chains below, sequenced in a study of T cell responses to AZD1222 COVID-19 vaccine. The assay was immunoSEQ multiplex PCR, and TCRdb's table has in-frame clones only and misses some. The table has roughly 180,000 clones, around 92% seen once; the top ten hold around 1.3%. Here the sequenced sample was peripheral blood, taken 28 days after the second AZD1222 dose. The receptors come from an adult who received the AZD1222 COVID-19 vaccine.

CDR3 DNA sequence: TGTGCCAGCAGTGATCCGGGACAGGGCAATTCACCCCTCCACTTT. Its protein is CASSDPGQGNSPLHF. The rearrangement links TRBV6-1 to TRBJ1-6; the match to TRBD1 covers 9 bases. Germline CDR1 is MNHNS and CDR2 is SASEGT. The CDR3 sequence is 15 residues long. The V and J ends lost 3 bases and 7 bases, in that order; junction bases with no gene match: 4.

This clone has only one observation. The V gene is TRBV7-2, the J gene TRBJ2-5, with D tentatively TRBD2 (6 bases). With 5 bases removed from V and 0 bases from J, the gap between germline ends came to 13 bases. The germline CDR1 and CDR2 sequences are SGHTA and FQGNSA. The CDR3 runs to 15 residues. The CDR3, as DNA: TGTGCCAGCAGCCAGGGACTTCGGTACCAAGAGACCCAGTACTTC. This sequence encodes CASSQGLRYQETQYF. The full variable domain, completed using reference TRBV7-2 and TRBJ2-5, is GAGVSQSPSNKVTEKGKDVELRCDPISGHTALYWYRQSLGQGLEFLIYFQGNSAPDKSGLPSDRFSAERTGGSVSTLTIQRTQQEDSAVYLCASSQGLRYQETQYFGPGTRLLVL.

The chain links TRBV6-4 to TRBJ2-1, with 7 bases identical to TRBD1. CDR1 and CDR2 from the germline V gene are MRHNA and SNTAGT. The CDR3 is made up of 13 amino acids. V was clipped by 3 bases and J by 4 bases; unmatched bases: 0. The CDR3 loop reads CASSETGYNEQFF. The CDR3, as DNA: TGTGCCAGCAGTGAGACAGGGTACAATGAGCAGTTCTTC.

The rearrangement uses TRBV7-9 and TRBJ2-5; 9 bases fit TRBD2. Losses at the gene ends were 1 base for V and 2 bases for J; bases not matched to a gene: 5. Germline assignment: CDR1 SEHNR and CDR2 FQNEAQ (reference sequence). The CDR3 is 16 amino acids. The DNA for the CDR3 is TGTGCCAGCAGCTTAGGTCTAGCGGGGATTCAAGAGACCCAGTACTTC. This codes for CASSLGLAGIQETQYF.

The chain employs TRBV5-4 and TRBJ1-1, with 10 bases fitting TRBD1. This CDR3 contains 14 residues. Trimming cost V 3 bases and J 4 bases; bases outside gene matches: 3. Germline V CDR1 and CDR2: SGHNT, YYREEE (reference sequence). CDR3 region: CASSSRTGGTEAFF. As DNA, the CDR3 is TGTGCCAGCAGCTCCCGGACAGGGGGCACTGAAGCTTTCTTT.

The chain uses TRBV6-2 or TRBV6-3 and TRBJ1-2; 8 nucleotides match TRBD1. V shed 0 bases and J 6 bases; nucleotides not matched to a gene: 6. The CDR3 runs 15 residues. Looked up from germline, CDR1 is MNHEY and CDR2 is SVGEGT. The CDR3 nucleotides read TGTGCCAGCAGTTACTCGACGCAGGGGGCAGATGGCTACACCTTC. Its translation is CASSYSTQGADGYTF.

The chain couples TRBV28 to TRBJ2-7; 7 bases are a match to TRBD2. Germline lookup yields CDR1 MDHEN and CDR2 SYDVKM. This CDR3 spans 13 amino acids. V lost 8 bases to trimming and J lost 6 bases; unmatched junction nucleotides: 10. CDR3 coding DNA: TGTGCCAGCTCCACCCCTAGCGGCCTCGAGCAGTACTTC. This gives the protein CASSTPSGLEQYF.

CDR3 in amino acids: CASSPDLSALHF. The CDR3 DNA is TGTGCCAGCAGCCCGGACCTCTCCGCCCTCCACTTT. This chain uses TRBV9 with TRBJ1-6; D is undetermined. Germline loops: CDR1 SGDLS, CDR2 YYNGEE. This CDR3 spans 12 amino acids. Trimming pared 4 bases from V and 14 bases from J, leaving 13 bases between. Together with reference TRBV9 and TRBJ1-6, the CDR3 gives the full variable domain: DSGVTQTPKHLITATGQRVTLRCSPRSGDLSVYWYQQSLDQGLQFLIQYYNGEERAKGNILERFSAQQFPDLHSELNLSSLELGDSALYFCASSPDLSALHFGNGTRLTVT.

This clone was counted between two and nine times. This rearrangement joins TRBV2 to TRBJ2-3; 9 bases are a match to TRBD1. Per germline, CDR1 SNHLY and CDR2 FYNNEI. V lost 8 bases to trimming and J lost 4 bases; unmatched junction nucleotides: 10. The CDR3 has 15 residues. CDR3: CASGRWDREADTQYF. The DNA for the CDR3 is TGTGCCAGCGGGCGGTGGGACAGGGAGGCAGATACGCAGTATTTT.

The chain recombines TRBV15 with TRBJ2-1; TRBD1 aligns across 9 bases. The V and J ends lost 1 base and 6 bases, in that order; junction bases with no gene match: 10. CDR3 size: 17 residues. Germline V gives CDR1 LNHNV, CDR2 YYDKDF (reference sequence). CDR3 nucleotides: TGTGCCACCAGCAGAGGGTGGGGACAGGGCTCAACCAATGAGCAGTTCTTC. It yields the protein CATSRGWGQGSTNEQFF.

This clone has just one count. The chain is built from TRBV4-1 and TRBJ2-2; tentative D call: TRBD1 (5 bases). Germline V gene lookup returns CDR1 MGHRA and CDR2 YSYEKL. Trimming removed 4 bases at V and 7 bases at J, with 16 bases between. This CDR3 comprises 15 residues. The CDR3 loop is CASSRGRLSLGELFF. The DNA of the CDR3 is TGCGCCAGCAGCCGGGGCCGTCTTTCCCTCGGGGAGCTGTTTTTT.

The chain recombines TRBV28 with TRBJ1-2; 7 bases are shared with TRBD1. CDR1 is MDHEN and CDR2 is SYDVKM in the germline V gene. CDR3 length: 18 amino acids. Losses at the gene ends were 8 bases for V and 4 bases for J; bases not matched to a gene: 22. This CDR3 is CASGGGATGPPWSYGYTF. The CDR3 DNA is TGTGCCAGCGGTGGGGGGGCGACAGGGCCCCCGTGGAGCTATGGCTACACCTTC.

The chain is built from TRBV5-4 and TRBJ2-5; possible D gene TRBD2, 6 bases. V lost 5 bases and J lost 6, with 20 bases in between. Per germline, CDR1 SGHNT and CDR2 YYREEE (reference sequence). CDR3 size: 15 residues. The CDR3 DNA reads as TGTGCCAGCAGTCATCCAGCGGGTCGAGGGAAGACCCAGTACTTC. Translation: CASSHPAGRGKTQYF.

The rearrangement links TRBV7-8 to TRBJ1-5; 7 nucleotides match TRBD1. The germline V gene has CDR1 SGHVS and CDR2 FQNEAQ. The length of the CDR3 is 16 residues. Trimming removed 3 bases from V and 5 bases from J; junction bases left unmatched: 10. In nucleotides, the CDR3 is TGTGCCAGCAGCTTCTTAGGAGGGCAGGGGGATCAGCCCCAGCATTTT. It is translated as CASSFLGGQGDQPQHF.

CDR3 loop: CASSAGRNTEAFF. The CDR3, as DNA: TGTGCCAGCAGCGCGGGGCGGAACACTGAAGCTTTCTTT. The V and J genes are TRBV6-2 or TRBV6-3 and TRBJ1-1; weak D call: TRBD1 (5 bases). Trimming took 6 bases from V and 1 from J, leaving 9 bases between them. From germline, CDR1 is MNHEY and CDR2 SVGEGT. The CDR3 consists of 13 residues.

The chain couples TRBV28 to TRBJ1-1; D gene uncertain. The CDR3 contains 11 residues. Trimming removed 4 bases from V and 5 bases from J, with 5 bases in between. Germline CDR1 MDHEN, CDR2 SYDVKM. The CDR3: CASSSGTEAFF. The CDR3 nucleotides read TGTGCCAGCAGTTCGGGAACTGAAGCTTTCTTT. Drawing the rest from reference TRBV28 and TRBJ1-1, the complete variable domain is DVKVTQSSRYLVKRTGEKVFLECVQDMDHENMFWYRQDPGLGLRLIYFSYDVKMKEKGDIPEGYSVSREKKERFSLILESASTNQTSMYLCASSSGTEAFFGQGTRLTVV.

This chain uses TRBV27 with TRBJ1-5; D not certain. CDR1 is MNHEY and CDR2 is SMNVEV in the germline V gene (reference sequence). CDR3 length: 11 amino acids. The ends were cut back, 4 bases at V and 3 bases at J, with 1 base in the middle. This CDR3 is CASSSNQPQHF. The CDR3 bases are TGTGCCAGCAGTTCCAATCAGCCCCAGCATTTT.

This chain links TRBV11-2 with TRBJ2-5; 8 nucleotides agree with TRBD2. CDR1 and CDR2 from the germline V gene are SGHAT and FQNNGV. The CDR3 contains 15 residues. Trimming removed 2 bases from V and 5 bases from J; junction bases left unmatched: 7. CDR3 region: CASSLLRGARETQYF. The CDR3 nucleotides are TGTGCCAGCAGCTTACTGCGGGGGGCCAGGGAGACCCAGTACTTC.

V is TRBV19 and J is TRBJ2-3; the D call may be TRBD1 or TRBD2 (5 bases each). Germline CDR1 LNHDA, CDR2 SQIVND (reference sequence). This CDR3 comprises 17 residues. Trimming cost V 5 bases and J 5 bases, with 23 bases left between them. In DNA form, the CDR3 reads TGTGCCAGTAGTTCCGGGACCCTGGGGCGCACAGGAGATACGCAGTATTTT. Translation gives CASSSGTLGRTGDTQYF.

This chain joins TRBV6-4 and TRBJ2-1; 10 nucleotides match TRBD2. This CDR3 contains 17 residues. The germline gives CDR1 MRHNA, CDR2 SNTAGT. The V gene end was trimmed by 6 bases and the J gene end by 5 bases; junction bases not matched to a gene: 13. In nucleotides, the CDR3 is TGTGCCAGCAGCCTCAGTTTCGGGACTAGCGCTAACAATGAGCAGTTCTTC. It yields the protein CASSLSFGTSANNEQFF.